These 8 T cell receptor beta chains came from one sample sequenced in a study of cytomegalovirus exposure and HLA in healthy donors. This PCR relied on a set of 60 Vbeta primers and 13 Jbeta primers. The repertoire was sequenced with immunoSEQ multiplex PCR; TCRdb's copy has only in-frame clones and lacks some. The sample lists about 93,000 clones, around 77% seen once, with about 7.3% in the top ten. The sample consisted of PBMCs. These receptors were obtained from a man aged 25 to 40 in good health and CMV-seronegative.

A few counts support this clone. The rearrangement joins TRBV19 to TRBJ2-5, with 9 bases identical to TRBD2. Germline loops: CDR1 LNHDA, CDR2 SQIVND (reference sequence). The length of the CDR3 is 20 residues. Trimming took 2 bases from V and 5 from J; bases not matched to a gene: 21. DNA for the CDR3: TGTGCCAGTAGTATAAGGGGGGGGACTAGCTATAGGAACTTCCGGGAGACCCAGTACTTC. Translation gives CASSIRGGTSYRNFRETQYF.

This chain links TRBV27 with TRBJ2-7; 7 bases fit TRBD2. Germline trimming cut 5 bases from V and 0 bases from J; bases unmatched to any gene: 4. This CDR3 is 14 amino acids long. Germline CDR1 MNHEY, CDR2 SMNVEV (reference sequence). DNA for the CDR3: TGTGCCAGCAGTCTAGCGGTTACCTCCTACGAGCAGTACTTC. Its translation: CASSLAVTSYEQYF.

The CDR3 loop reads CASSPDRVDGYTF. Written as DNA, the CDR3 is TGTGCCAGTAGCCCCGACAGGGTGGACGGCTACACCTTC. V usage is TRBV19 and J usage is TRBJ1-2; 7 bases agree with TRBD1. Germline loops: CDR1 LNHDA, CDR2 SQIVND (reference sequence). Unmatched junction bases numbered 9, after V lost 6 bases and J lost 8 bases. CDR3 size: 13 residues.

This clone was observed a single time. CDR3 residues: CASSEAKGDTPGGELFF. In DNA form, the CDR3 reads TGTGCCAGCAGTGAAGCCAAGGGGGACACCCCGGGCGGGGAGCTGTTTTTT. The chain links TRBV25-1 to TRBJ2-2; D is perhaps TRBD1 (6 bases). Trimming removed 2 bases at V and 7 bases at J, with 20 bases between. The V gene's germline CDR1 is MGHDK and CDR2 SYGVNS. This CDR3 comprises 17 residues.

The CDR3: CATYFPNEQFF. The CDR3 coding sequence is TGTGCCACCTACTTCCCCAATGAGCAGTTCTTC. The chain combines TRBV6-1 with TRBJ2-1, with D unclear. V lost 10 bases and J lost 6, with 10 bases in between. Germline V CDR1 and CDR2: MNHNS, SASEGT. The CDR3 consists of 11 residues.

The chain has TRBV6-5 and TRBJ1-2; the D is unclear. Germline CDR1 MNHEY, CDR2 SVGAGI. CDR3 length: 14 amino acids. V dropped 2 bases and J dropped 2 bases, with 9 bases sitting between them. CDR3 sequence (DNA): TGTGCCAGCAGTTACACGACTTCAAACTATGGCTACACCTTC. This sequence encodes CASSYTTSNYGYTF.

This clone was recorded once. The chain uses TRBV27 and TRBJ1-4; perhaps TRBD1 as D (5 bases). Germline CDR1 and CDR2: MNHEY and SMNVEV (reference sequence). Deletions cut 5 bases from V and 1 base from J, with 11 bases between. This CDR3 spans 15 amino acids. The CDR3 is CASSRGLGTNEKLFF. Written as DNA, the CDR3 is TGTGCCAGCAGTAGGGGTCTAGGAACTAATGAAAAACTGTTTTTT.

This clone was recorded once. This chain joins TRBV4-1 and TRBJ2-6; D remains unclear. CDR1 and CDR2 from the germline V gene are MGHRA and YSYEKL. The CDR3 is 16 residues long. V was shortened by 1 base and J by 0 bases, with 7 bases between the two germline ends. The CDR3 region has the DNA TGCGCCAGCAGCCAAGCTGAGGTCTCTGGGGCCAACGTCCTGACTTTC. It specifies CASSQAEVSGANVLTF.